This T cell receptor (beta chain) was profiled in a study of post-analysis software for immune sequencing data. Study-wide points: Comparison with controls showed significantly lower normalized Chao1 diversity in multiple sclerosis patients. The study found TRBV5-6, TRBV5-1 and TRBV20-1 among about five TRBV segments more frequent in patients than controls.

The TCR beta cDNA libraries carried unique molecular identifiers. TCRdb independently ran MiXCR on the PCR reads; one entry per CDR3 protein. This table has roughly 670,000 distinct CDR3 sequences, 55% to 60% appearing once. The CDR3 extends over 13 amino acids. CDR1 and CDR2 from the germline V gene are LGHNA and YNFKEQ. Trimming cost V 1 base and J 9 bases, with 10 bases left between them. Regarding this clonotype: The antigen is unknown. Because the CDR3 is missing its conserved closing phenylalanine or tryptophan, this is likely a read error.

The receptor was derived from a girl aged 2-9 years with multiple sclerosis. Sequencing input: blood. The rearrangement links TRBV4-2 to TRBJ2-1; D is possibly TRBD2 (6 bases). As DNA, the CDR3 is TGTGCCAGCAGCCAAGGACTAGGAGGTGAGCAGTTCTCC. Its protein product is CASSQGLGGEQFS.